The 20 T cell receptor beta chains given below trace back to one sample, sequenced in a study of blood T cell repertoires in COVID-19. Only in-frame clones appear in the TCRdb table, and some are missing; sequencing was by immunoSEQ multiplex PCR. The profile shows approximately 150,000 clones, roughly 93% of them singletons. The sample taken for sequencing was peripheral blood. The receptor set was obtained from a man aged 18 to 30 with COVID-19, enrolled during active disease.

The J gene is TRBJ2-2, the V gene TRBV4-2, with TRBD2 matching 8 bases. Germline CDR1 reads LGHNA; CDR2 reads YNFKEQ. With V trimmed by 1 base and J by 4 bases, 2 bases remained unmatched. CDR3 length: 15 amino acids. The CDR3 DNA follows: TGTGCCAGCAGCCAAGGACTAGCGCCCACCGGGGAGCTGTTTTTT. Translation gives CASSQGLAPTGELFF.

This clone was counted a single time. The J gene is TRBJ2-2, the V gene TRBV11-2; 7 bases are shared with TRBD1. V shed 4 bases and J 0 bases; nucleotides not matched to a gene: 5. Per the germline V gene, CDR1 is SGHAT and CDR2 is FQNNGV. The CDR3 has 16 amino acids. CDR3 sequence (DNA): TGTGCCAGCAGCTCCCAGACAGGGACGAACACCGGGGAGCTGTTTTTT. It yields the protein CASSSQTGTNTGELFF.

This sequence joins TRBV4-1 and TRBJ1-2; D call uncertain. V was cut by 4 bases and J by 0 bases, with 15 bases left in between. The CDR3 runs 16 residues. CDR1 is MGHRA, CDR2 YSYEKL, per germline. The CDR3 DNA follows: TGCGCCAGCAGCCCCCCGGGAGGCCCCACTAACTATGGCTACACCTTC. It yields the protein CASSPPGGPTNYGYTF.

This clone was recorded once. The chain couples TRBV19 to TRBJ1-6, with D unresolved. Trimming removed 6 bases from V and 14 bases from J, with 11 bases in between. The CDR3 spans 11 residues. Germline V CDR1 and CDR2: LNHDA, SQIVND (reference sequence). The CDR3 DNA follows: TGTGCCAGTAGCACTCCGGGATCCCTCCACTTT. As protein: CASSTPGSLHF.

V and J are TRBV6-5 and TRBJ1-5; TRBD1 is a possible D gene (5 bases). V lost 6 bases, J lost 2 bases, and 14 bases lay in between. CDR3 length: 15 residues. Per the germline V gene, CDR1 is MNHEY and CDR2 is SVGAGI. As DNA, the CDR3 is TGTGCCAGCAGACCGACCGGAGGGGGCAATCAGCCCCAGCATTTT. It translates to CASRPTGGGNQPQHF.

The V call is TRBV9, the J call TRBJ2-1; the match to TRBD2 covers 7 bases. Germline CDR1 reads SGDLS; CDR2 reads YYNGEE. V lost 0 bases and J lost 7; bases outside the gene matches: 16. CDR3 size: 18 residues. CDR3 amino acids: CASSVDTPGGSSGNEQFF. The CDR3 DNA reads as TGTGCCAGCAGCGTAGATACCCCCGGCGGGAGCTCCGGTAATGAGCAGTTCTTC.

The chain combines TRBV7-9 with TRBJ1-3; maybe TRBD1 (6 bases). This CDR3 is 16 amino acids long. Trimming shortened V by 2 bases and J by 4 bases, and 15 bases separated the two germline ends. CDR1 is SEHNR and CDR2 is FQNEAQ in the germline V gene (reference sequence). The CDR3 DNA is TGTGCCAGCAGCTTACCCCGAGGGGGGGCAGGAAACACCATATATTTT. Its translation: CASSLPRGGAGNTIYF.

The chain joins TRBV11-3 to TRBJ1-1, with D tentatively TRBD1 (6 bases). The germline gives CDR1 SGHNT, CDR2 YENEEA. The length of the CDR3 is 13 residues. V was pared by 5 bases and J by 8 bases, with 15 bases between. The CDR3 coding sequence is TGTGCCAGCAGCCCCCAACCGGGACAAGAAGCTTTCTTT. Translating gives CASSPQPGQEAFF.

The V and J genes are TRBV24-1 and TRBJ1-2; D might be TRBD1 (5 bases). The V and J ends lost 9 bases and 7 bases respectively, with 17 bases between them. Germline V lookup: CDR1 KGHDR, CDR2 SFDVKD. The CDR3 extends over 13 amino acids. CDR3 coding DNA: TGTGCCACCGGACAAGACTCCGGTCCTGGCTACACCTTC. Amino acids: CATGQDSGPGYTF.

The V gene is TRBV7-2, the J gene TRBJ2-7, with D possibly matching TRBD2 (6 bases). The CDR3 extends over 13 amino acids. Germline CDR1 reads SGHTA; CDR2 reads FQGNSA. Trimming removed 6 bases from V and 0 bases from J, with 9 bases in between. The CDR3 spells CASSRDFSYEQYF. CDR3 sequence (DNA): TGTGCCAGCAGTCGGGACTTCTCCTACGAGCAGTACTTC.

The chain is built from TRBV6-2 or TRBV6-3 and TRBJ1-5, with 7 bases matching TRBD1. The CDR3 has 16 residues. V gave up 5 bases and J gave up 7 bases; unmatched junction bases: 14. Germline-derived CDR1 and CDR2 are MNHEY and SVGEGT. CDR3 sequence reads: CASSPTKQGYGQPQHF. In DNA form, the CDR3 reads TGTGCCAGCAGTCCGACTAAACAGGGGTATGGACAGCCCCAGCATTTT.

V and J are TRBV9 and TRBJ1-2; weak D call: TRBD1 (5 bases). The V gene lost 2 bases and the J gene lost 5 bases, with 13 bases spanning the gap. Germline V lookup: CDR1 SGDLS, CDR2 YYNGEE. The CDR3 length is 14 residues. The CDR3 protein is CASSVGEGAYGYTF. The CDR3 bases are TGTGCCAGCAGCGTGGGGGAGGGTGCGTATGGCTACACCTTC.

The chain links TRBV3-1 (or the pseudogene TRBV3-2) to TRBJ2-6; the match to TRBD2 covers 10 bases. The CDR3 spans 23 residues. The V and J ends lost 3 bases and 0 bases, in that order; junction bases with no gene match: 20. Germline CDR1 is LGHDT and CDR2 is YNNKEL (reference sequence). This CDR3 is CASSQLIAGGRKFGNSGANVLTF. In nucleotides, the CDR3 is TGTGCCAGCAGCCAGCTAATAGCGGGAGGCCGAAAGTTTGGTAACTCTGGGGCCAACGTCCTGACTTTC.

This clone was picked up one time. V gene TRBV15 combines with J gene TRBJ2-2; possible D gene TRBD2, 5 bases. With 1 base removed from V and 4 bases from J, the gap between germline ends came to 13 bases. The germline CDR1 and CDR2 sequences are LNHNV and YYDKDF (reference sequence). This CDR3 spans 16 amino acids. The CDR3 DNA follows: TGTGCCACCAGCAGAGCTCCCCCGGGAAGCACCGGGGAGCTGTTTTTT. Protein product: CATSRAPPGSTGELFF.

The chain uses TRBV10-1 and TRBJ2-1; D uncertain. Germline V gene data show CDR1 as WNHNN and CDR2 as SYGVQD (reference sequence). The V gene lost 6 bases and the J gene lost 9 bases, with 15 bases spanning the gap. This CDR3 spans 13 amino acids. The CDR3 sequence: CASSGSFYGEQFF. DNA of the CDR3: TGCGCCAGCAGCGGGTCCTTTTATGGTGAGCAGTTCTTC.

The CDR3 nucleotides read TGCGCCAGCAGTGAACGGTACTACAATGAGCAGTTCTTC. Amino acid sequence: CASSERYYNEQFF. The chain joins TRBV10-2 to TRBJ2-1, with D unresolved. The germline V gene has CDR1 WSHSY and CDR2 SAAADI. CDR3 length: 13 amino acids. Trimming cost V 3 bases and J 3 bases, with 6 bases left between them.

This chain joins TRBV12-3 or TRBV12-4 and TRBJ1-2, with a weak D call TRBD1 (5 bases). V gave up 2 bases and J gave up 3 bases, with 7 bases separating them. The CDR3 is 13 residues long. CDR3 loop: CASSLKGDYGYTF. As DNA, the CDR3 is TGTGCCAGCAGTTTAAAAGGGGACTATGGCTACACCTTC.

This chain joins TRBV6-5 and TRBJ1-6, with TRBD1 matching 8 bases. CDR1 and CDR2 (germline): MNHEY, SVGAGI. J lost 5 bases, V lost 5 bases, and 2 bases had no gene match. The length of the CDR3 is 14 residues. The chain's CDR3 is CASSRDRNNSPLHF. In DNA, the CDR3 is TGTGCCAGCAGTAGGGACAGGAATAATTCACCCCTCCACTTT.

This CDR3 is CASSPKTGPLGYTF. Here the CDR3 DNA reads TGTGCCAGCAGCCCAAAGACAGGGCCTCTTGGCTACACCTTC. This chain joins TRBV3-1 (or the pseudogene TRBV3-2) and TRBJ1-2; 7 nucleotides align to TRBD1. There are 14 residues in the CDR3. Germline CDR1 reads LGHDT; CDR2 reads YNNKEL (reference sequence). With 4 bases clipped from V and 7 bases from J, the junction kept 9 bases outside the gene matches.

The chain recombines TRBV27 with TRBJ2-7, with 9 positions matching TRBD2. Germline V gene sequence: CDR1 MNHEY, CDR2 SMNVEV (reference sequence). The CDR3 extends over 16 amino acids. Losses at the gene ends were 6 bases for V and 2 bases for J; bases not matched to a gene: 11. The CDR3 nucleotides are TGTGCCAGCAGAAAATACCCGGGACTAGCAACCTACGAGCAGTACTTC. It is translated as CASRKYPGLATYEQYF.